Below are 20 T cell receptor beta chains sequenced from a single sample in a study of blood T cells in healthy people across ages. Using a J-beta primer mix together with a sample-barcoded 5' primer, a second PCR was run for 7 to 11 cycles. TCRdb re-derived calls from the 5' RACE reads in MiXCR, one entry per CDR3 protein. The sample has some 760,000 distinct CDR3 sequences; 20% to 25% are singletons. This sample was shared with a second study, whose subject was T cells of mothers and their children.

Sequenced input: blood. The receptors originated from a boy aged 5-17 years in good health.

The chain combines TRBV4-2 with TRBJ1-4; D call uncertain. Trimming cost V 4 bases and J 1 base, with 13 bases left between them. Germline-derived CDR1 and CDR2 are LGHNA and YNFKEQ. CDR3 length: 16 residues. The CDR3 region has the DNA TGTGCCAGCAGCCGAGAGGACGGCAGAACTAATGAAAAACTGTTTTTT. Translated: CASSREDGRTNEKLFF.

The rearrangement uses TRBV28 and TRBJ1-3; 7 bases fit TRBD1. The V gene's germline CDR1 is MDHEN and CDR2 SYDVKM. This CDR3 is 17 amino acids long. V dropped 6 bases and J dropped 0; count of bases not matched to a gene: 11. The CDR3 loop reads CASRPFRRDSSGNTIYF. The CDR3 DNA reads as TGTGCCAGCAGACCTTTCAGGCGGGACAGCTCTGGAAACACCATATATTTT.

This clonotype showed up just a few times. The chain employs TRBV29-1 and TRBJ2-3; 7 bases are shared with TRBD1. The V and J ends lost 4 bases and 4 bases, in that order; junction bases with no gene match: 5. The CDR3 totals 13 residues. Germline CDR1 SQVTM, CDR2 ANQGSEA. The CDR3 DNA follows: TGCAGCGTTGTTAACAGGGGTTCAGATACGCAGTATTTT. It is translated as CSVVNRGSDTQYF.

This clonotype was found a few times. The J gene is TRBJ2-5, the V gene TRBV24-1; 7 nucleotides align to TRBD1. V shed 4 bases, J shed 5 bases, and the junction held 9 bases outside the gene matches. The CDR3 is 15 amino acids. Germline CDR1 KGHDR, CDR2 SFDVKD. This CDR3 is CATSDPKQGWETQYF. As DNA, the CDR3 is TGTGCCACCAGTGACCCCAAACAGGGGTGGGAGACCCAGTACTTC.

This clonotype occurred a few times. This rearrangement joins TRBV20-1 to TRBJ2-5, with 7 bases lining up with TRBD2. The J segment lost 5 bases and the V segment lost 4 bases, leaving 13 bases of the junction unmatched. CDR3 length: 15 amino acids. The germline gives CDR1 DFQATT, CDR2 SNEGSKA (reference sequence). CDR3 sequence: CSAINPLRGSETQYF. CDR3 in DNA: TGCAGTGCTATTAACCCTCTTCGCGGGAGTGAGACCCAGTACTTC.

This clonotype was detected a few times. This rearrangement joins TRBV7-9 to TRBJ2-7, with 7 bases aligning to TRBD1. Germline CDR1 is SEHNR and CDR2 is FQNEAQ (reference sequence). The V segment lost 3 bases and the J segment 5 bases; nucleotides outside the gene matches: 10. This CDR3 has 15 amino acids. The CDR3 DNA sequence: TGTGCCAGCAGCTTCAAACGGGACAGCCTCAACGAGCAGTACTTC. Its protein product is CASSFKRDSLNEQYF.

This clonotype was found a few times. The V gene is TRBV12-3 or TRBV12-4, the J gene TRBJ2-2; D is possibly TRBD1 (6 bases). Trimming took off 6 bases at V and 1 base at J, with 9 bases between the two ends. CDR3 length: 14 amino acids. CDR3 residues: CASRQGMNTGELFF. In DNA, the CDR3 is TGTGCCAGCAGGCAGGGGATGAACACCGGGGAGCTGTTTTTT.

This clonotype appeared once. The chain carries TRBV12-3 or TRBV12-4 and TRBJ1-2; D gene unclear. The CDR3 loop spans 14 amino acids. V was clipped by 2 bases and J by 8 bases, with 15 bases between them. The CDR3 DNA reads TGTGCCAGCAGTTTAATTCATCGAGGAGAGGGCTACACCTTC. Its protein is CASSLIHRGEGYTF.

The CDR3 here is CAISDERENTGELFF. The CDR3 DNA follows: TGTGCCATCAGTGACGAGCGGGAGAACACCGGGGAGCTGTTTTTT. The J gene is TRBJ2-2, the V gene TRBV10-3; TRBD2 aligns across 7 bases. V gave up 3 bases and J gave up 1 base; unmatched junction bases: 2. The germline gives CDR1 ENHRY, CDR2 SYGVKD. This CDR3 spans 15 amino acids.

In its sample, this clonotype was seen once. This chain joins TRBV25-1 and TRBJ2-1; TRBD2 matches 12 bases. The CDR3 covers 18 residues. J gave up 0 bases and V 3 bases, and 6 bases lay outside the gene matches. The V gene's germline CDR1 is MGHDK and CDR2 SYGVNS. CDR3 loop: CASSDRLAGVSSYNEQFF. CDR3 DNA sequence: TGTGCCAGCAGTGACAGACTAGCGGGAGTTAGCTCCTACAATGAGCAGTTCTTC.

Only a few counts were recorded for this clonotype. CDR3 loop: CASSYPGGIYEQYF. Written as DNA, the CDR3 is TGTGCCAGCAGTTATCCGGGGGGCATCTACGAGCAGTACTTC. The chain links TRBV6-2 or TRBV6-3 to TRBJ2-7, with a tentative D call TRBD2 (7 bases). This CDR3 has 14 residues. The germline V gene has CDR1 MNHEY and CDR2 SVGEGT. V lost 3 bases to trimming and J lost 3 bases, with 12 bases between them.

In its sample, this clonotype was seen a few times. V is TRBV29-1 and J is TRBJ2-1; D is tentatively TRBD1 or TRBD2 (5 bases each). The germline gives CDR1 SQVTM, CDR2 ANQGSEA. The CDR3 extends over 13 amino acids. The V end lost 2 bases, the J end lost 2 bases, and 7 bases lay between the germline ends. In nucleotides, the CDR3 is TGCAGCGTTGAACAGGGACCCTACAATGAGCAGTTCTTC. Its protein is CSVEQGPYNEQFF.

In its sample, this clonotype was seen a few times. This chain uses TRBV9 with TRBJ2-1, with 7 bases identical to TRBD2. CDR1 and CDR2 from the germline V gene are SGDLS and YYNGEE. The CDR3 contains 15 residues. V dropped 3 bases and J dropped 0; count of bases not matched to a gene: 3. The CDR3 loop reads CASSGLAGSYNEQFF. The CDR3 DNA sequence: TGTGCCAGCAGCGGACTAGCCGGCTCCTACAATGAGCAGTTCTTC.

V and J are TRBV29-1 and TRBJ2-1; TRBD2 aligns across 7 bases. Germline CDR1 SQVTM, CDR2 ANQGSEA. The trim removed 2 bases at V and 4 bases at J, leaving 11 bases unmatched. The CDR3 spans 16 residues. In nucleotides, the CDR3 is TGCAGCGTTGAAATTACTTCGTTGGGGGGGTACAATGAGCAGTTCTTC. It translates to CSVEITSLGGYNEQFF.

This clonotype has just a few counts. The V gene is TRBV15, the J gene TRBJ2-3, with TRBD2 as a possible D gene (5 bases). CDR1 and CDR2 (germline): LNHNV, YYDKDF (reference sequence). The CDR3 loop spans 14 amino acids. Trimming stripped 7 bases from V and 5 bases from J, with 16 bases between. CDR3 coding DNA: TGTGCCACCATGGCTAGCTCCCTCGGAGATACGCAGTATTTT. It codes for CATMASSLGDTQYF.

This clonotype was found a few times. CDR3 in DNA: TGTGCCAGCAGTCGAAATCCCAGGGACACCTACTATGGCTACACCTTC. Translation gives CASSRNPRDTYYGYTF. The chain is built from TRBV6-5 and TRBJ1-2, with TRBD1 as a possible D gene (6 bases). Per the germline V gene, CDR1 is MNHEY and CDR2 is SVGAGI. Trimming took 5 bases from V and 3 from J, leaving 19 bases between them. The CDR3 has 16 amino acids.

This clonotype was found a few times. The rearrangement uses TRBV7-2 and TRBJ2-7; 9 bases align to TRBD2. This CDR3 spans 18 amino acids. V was pared by 5 bases and J by 0 bases, with 14 bases of the junction left unmatched. Germline V CDR1 and CDR2: SGHTA, FQGNSA. In DNA, the CDR3 is TGTGCCAGCAGCGTAATGGTAGCGGGGGCCCAACTCTCCTACGAGCAGTACTTC. It encodes CASSVMVAGAQLSYEQYF.

This clonotype was counted between two and nine times. This sequence joins TRBV7-9 and TRBJ1-2, with 8 bases identical to TRBD1. The CDR3 is 12 amino acids. CDR1 is SEHNR and CDR2 is FQNEAQ in the germline V gene (reference sequence). Trimming at V came to 3 bases and at J to 8 bases, leaving 2 bases not matched to a gene. The CDR3 protein is CASSFGTGGYTF. CDR3 DNA: TGTGCCAGCAGCTTTGGGACAGGAGGCTACACCTTC.

The chain couples TRBV19 to TRBJ2-1; 10 nucleotides align to TRBD2. The CDR3 has 20 amino acids. V was clipped by 11 bases and J by 0 bases; unmatched bases: 22. Germline V gene data show CDR1 as LNHDA and CDR2 as SQIVND (reference sequence). For the CDR3, the DNA is TGTGCCCACTTAGGGGGTACTCCGGGACTAGCGCCGAGCTCCTACAATGAGCAGTTCTTC. Its protein is CAHLGGTPGLAPSSYNEQFF.

V gene TRBV7-2 combines with J gene TRBJ2-5; D not resolved. The end of the DNA is better explained by TRBJ2-1, so the J call may be wrong. This CDR3 has 15 amino acids. From germline, CDR1 is SGHTA and CDR2 FQGNSA. The CDR3, as DNA: TGTGCCAGCAGCCCAGTTGGGATAAGGAGTAATGAGCAGTTCTTC. Translation: CASSPVGIRSNEQFF.